This paragraph covers one T cell receptor beta chain sequence. No antigen is known for it. No base-level quality is on record; no much larger clone is a single base apart. This record comes from a study of control samples from healthy donors and cancer patients (dated by TCRdb to the early 2020s). The receptor library was made with the immunoSEQ multiplex PCR assay. In TCRdb, the immuneACCESS table is reduced to in-frame sequences with V and J assigned. These tables do not hold every clone; where another copy was compared, an unresolved V gene accounts for under half, and the others remain unexplained. The sample table shows approximately 94,000 clones, and about 86% are seen once. The ten largest clones take up 1.3% of the sample. There are 16 amino acids in the CDR3, from cysteine to phenylalanine inclusive. The sequence is cut down to CDR3 DNA, 48 bases in frame from base 1. The germline V gene gives CDR1 as SNHLY and CDR2 as FYNNEI. The germline ends are 19 bases apart after V is trimmed by 6 bases and J by 7 bases.

The chain was built from TRBV2 and TRBJ1-6; tentative D gene TRBD1, with 5 bases matching. The sequencing sample was made of blood. This TCR came from a woman aged 50 to 60 in good health. CDR3 protein: CASRDSGGTGNSPLHF. The DNA sequence is given as TGTGCCAGCAGAGACTCCGGGGGAACGGGGAATTCACCCCTCCACTTT.